This T cell receptor (beta chain) was captured in a study of shared clonotypes between healthy human individuals. General study points: Naive subsets generally exceeded memory subsets in estimated richness.

Assay used: immunoSEQ multiplex PCR; TCRdb lists only in-frame clones, some missing. Of 2 million to 2.5 million clones in the sample, approximately 95% were seen once. The ends lost 3 bases at V and 4 bases at J; junction bases unmatched: 7. The CDR3 contains 15 residues. Germline V lookup: CDR1 SGHAT, CDR2 FQNNGV. On this clone: Its target is unknown.

V usage is TRBV11-2 and J usage is TRBJ1-1, with TRBD1 identical over 8 bases. Sequenced sample: naive CD4+ T cells from PBMCs. Specified subset: CD45RA+ positively selected. This TCR came from a man between 18 and 29 years old in good health. Some clones in this sample may be carry-over from other donors' samples. This chain's CDR3 is CASSFIGQGSTEAFF. CDR3 DNA sequence: TGTGCCAGCAGCTTCATCGGACAGGGCTCCACTGAAGCTTTCTTT.